Below are 13 T cell receptor beta chains sequenced from a single sample in a study of blood T cells in healthy people across ages. A J-beta primer mix and a sample-barcoded 5' primer were used in a second PCR of roughly 7 to 12 cycles. TCRdb independently ran MiXCR on the 5' RACE reads; one entry per CDR3 protein. The sample yields around 700,000 distinct CDR3 sequences, 20% to 25% seen once. The sample also formed part of further work on T cells of mothers and their children.

Specimen: blood. These receptors came from a boy younger than 18 in good health.

The chain joins TRBV7-9 to TRBJ2-5; D remains unclear. CDR3 length: 13 amino acids. The germline V and J ends were trimmed by 1 base and 5 bases, with 8 bases remaining between them. The V gene's germline CDR1 is SEHNR and CDR2 FQNEAQ (reference sequence). As DNA, the CDR3 is TGTGCCAGCAGCTTAGTGCCAGAGGAGACCCAGTACTTC. Its protein is CASSLVPEETQYF.

This clonotype was seen a few times. The chain has TRBV6-2 or TRBV6-3 and TRBJ1-1; TRBD1 matches 7 bases. Germline V gene data show CDR1 as MNHEY and CDR2 as SVGEGT. J was trimmed by 1 base and V by 6 bases; bases with no gene match: 5. The CDR3 length is 14 residues. Written as DNA, the CDR3 is TGTGCCAGCAGCGAACAGGGGCCGAACACTGAAGCTTTCTTT. Amino acid sequence: CASSEQGPNTEAFF.

The CDR3, as DNA: TGTGCCATCAGGGCCTCCGGGACAGGGTACTACGAGCAGTACTTC. Translating gives CAIRASGTGYYEQYF. J is TRBJ2-7 and V is TRBV10-3; 9 bases are a match to TRBD1. The ends lost 6 bases at V and 3 bases at J; junction bases unmatched: 9. The CDR3 contains 15 residues. Germline CDR1 is ENHRY and CDR2 is SYGVKD.

V gene TRBV2 combines with J gene TRBJ2-7, with 7 bases that match TRBD1. J was trimmed by 1 base and V by 3 bases; bases with no gene match: 12. Germline CDR1 reads SNHLY; CDR2 reads FYNNEI. The CDR3 sequence is 17 residues long. The CDR3 DNA follows: TGTGCCAGCAGTGATCCCGACGGGACAGTTGGTTCCTACGAGCAGTACTTC. This codes for CASSDPDGTVGSYEQYF.

This clonotype has more than one count but fewer than ten. The chain links TRBV29-1 to TRBJ2-3; D is undetermined. V was clipped by 7 bases and J by 1 base, with 12 bases between them. Germline CDR1 and CDR2: SQVTM and ANQGSEA. The CDR3 is made up of 13 amino acids. The CDR3 here is CSAEFWGTDTQYF. The CDR3 region has the DNA TGCAGCGCCGAATTTTGGGGCACAGATACGCAGTATTTT.

This clonotype has more than one count but fewer than ten. CDR3 residues: CASSPTGGGAQYF. The CDR3 DNA reads TGCGCCAGCAGCCCGACGGGAGGGGGGGCCCAGTACTTC. The chain employs TRBV4-1 and TRBJ2-1; 8 bases match TRBD2. The J call may be faulty, since TRBJ2-5 better matches the DNA end. CDR1 is MGHRA, CDR2 YSYEKL, per germline. This CDR3 comprises 13 residues.

In this sample, this clonotype turned up a few times. The rearrangement uses TRBV28 and TRBJ2-7, with 7 bases fitting TRBD2. CDR1 is MDHEN, CDR2 SYDVKM, per germline. The CDR3 is 16 amino acids. J lost 5 bases, V lost 3 bases, and 13 bases had no gene match. The CDR3 region is CASSFSGWGGDHEQYF. The CDR3 region has the DNA TGTGCCAGCAGTTTCTCCGGGTGGGGGGGAGACCACGAGCAGTACTTC.

This chain links TRBV11-1 with TRBJ2-5; D gene uncertain. The DNA end lines up better with TRBJ2-7; the J call may be wrong. This CDR3 is 14 amino acids long. Per germline, CDR1 SGHAT and CDR2 FQDESV (reference sequence). Written as DNA, the CDR3 is TGTGCCAGCACCCCTGAGACTGGATCCTACGAGCAGTACTTC. It translates to CASTPETGSYEQYF.

The chain couples TRBV27 to TRBJ2-3; D is unclear. Trimming shortened V by 2 bases and J by 6 bases, and 9 bases separated the two germline ends. The germline gives CDR1 MNHEY, CDR2 SMNVEV (reference sequence). The length of the CDR3 is 13 residues. The CDR3 is CASSLSLGDTQYF. As DNA, the CDR3 is TGTGCCAGCAGTTTAAGTCTCGGGGATACGCAGTATTTT.

The genes are TRBV6-6 and TRBJ1-2; D gene unclear. Germline values: CDR1 MNHNY, CDR2 SVGAGI (reference sequence). V was cut by 2 bases and J by 6 bases, with 16 bases left in between. The CDR3 has 15 amino acids. Here the CDR3 reads CASSYADTATDGYTF. The DNA for the CDR3 is TGTGCCAGCAGTTACGCCGATACAGCTACCGATGGCTACACCTTC.

V is TRBV14 and J is TRBJ2-3; weak D call: TRBD2 (6 bases). The V gene lost 4 bases and the J gene lost 2 bases, with 10 bases spanning the gap. The CDR3 spans 14 residues. Per the germline V gene, CDR1 is SGHDN and CDR2 is FVKESK. The CDR3 is CASSRSGFTDTQYF. For the CDR3, the DNA is TGTGCCAGCAGCCGTAGCGGATTCACAGATACGCAGTATTTT.

This clonotype was seen only a few times. The chain has TRBV20-1 and TRBJ2-5, with 10 bases lining up with TRBD1. The ends lost 7 bases at V and 4 bases at J; junction bases unmatched: 6. This CDR3 spans 13 amino acids. The germline gives CDR1 DFQATT, CDR2 SNEGSKA (reference sequence). CDR3: CSVRQGAGETQYF. As DNA, the CDR3 is TGCAGTGTTCGACAGGGGGCAGGAGAGACCCAGTACTTC.

This clonotype was counted a few times. CDR3 DNA sequence: TGTGCCAGCAGTGATCCAGGGAGGGCCAAAAACATTCAGTACTTC. Translation gives CASSDPGRAKNIQYF. V and J are TRBV2 and TRBJ2-4, with D perhaps matching TRBD2 (6 bases). This CDR3 spans 15 amino acids. Per germline, CDR1 SNHLY and CDR2 FYNNEI. The V and J ends lost 3 bases and 1 base respectively, with 10 bases between them.